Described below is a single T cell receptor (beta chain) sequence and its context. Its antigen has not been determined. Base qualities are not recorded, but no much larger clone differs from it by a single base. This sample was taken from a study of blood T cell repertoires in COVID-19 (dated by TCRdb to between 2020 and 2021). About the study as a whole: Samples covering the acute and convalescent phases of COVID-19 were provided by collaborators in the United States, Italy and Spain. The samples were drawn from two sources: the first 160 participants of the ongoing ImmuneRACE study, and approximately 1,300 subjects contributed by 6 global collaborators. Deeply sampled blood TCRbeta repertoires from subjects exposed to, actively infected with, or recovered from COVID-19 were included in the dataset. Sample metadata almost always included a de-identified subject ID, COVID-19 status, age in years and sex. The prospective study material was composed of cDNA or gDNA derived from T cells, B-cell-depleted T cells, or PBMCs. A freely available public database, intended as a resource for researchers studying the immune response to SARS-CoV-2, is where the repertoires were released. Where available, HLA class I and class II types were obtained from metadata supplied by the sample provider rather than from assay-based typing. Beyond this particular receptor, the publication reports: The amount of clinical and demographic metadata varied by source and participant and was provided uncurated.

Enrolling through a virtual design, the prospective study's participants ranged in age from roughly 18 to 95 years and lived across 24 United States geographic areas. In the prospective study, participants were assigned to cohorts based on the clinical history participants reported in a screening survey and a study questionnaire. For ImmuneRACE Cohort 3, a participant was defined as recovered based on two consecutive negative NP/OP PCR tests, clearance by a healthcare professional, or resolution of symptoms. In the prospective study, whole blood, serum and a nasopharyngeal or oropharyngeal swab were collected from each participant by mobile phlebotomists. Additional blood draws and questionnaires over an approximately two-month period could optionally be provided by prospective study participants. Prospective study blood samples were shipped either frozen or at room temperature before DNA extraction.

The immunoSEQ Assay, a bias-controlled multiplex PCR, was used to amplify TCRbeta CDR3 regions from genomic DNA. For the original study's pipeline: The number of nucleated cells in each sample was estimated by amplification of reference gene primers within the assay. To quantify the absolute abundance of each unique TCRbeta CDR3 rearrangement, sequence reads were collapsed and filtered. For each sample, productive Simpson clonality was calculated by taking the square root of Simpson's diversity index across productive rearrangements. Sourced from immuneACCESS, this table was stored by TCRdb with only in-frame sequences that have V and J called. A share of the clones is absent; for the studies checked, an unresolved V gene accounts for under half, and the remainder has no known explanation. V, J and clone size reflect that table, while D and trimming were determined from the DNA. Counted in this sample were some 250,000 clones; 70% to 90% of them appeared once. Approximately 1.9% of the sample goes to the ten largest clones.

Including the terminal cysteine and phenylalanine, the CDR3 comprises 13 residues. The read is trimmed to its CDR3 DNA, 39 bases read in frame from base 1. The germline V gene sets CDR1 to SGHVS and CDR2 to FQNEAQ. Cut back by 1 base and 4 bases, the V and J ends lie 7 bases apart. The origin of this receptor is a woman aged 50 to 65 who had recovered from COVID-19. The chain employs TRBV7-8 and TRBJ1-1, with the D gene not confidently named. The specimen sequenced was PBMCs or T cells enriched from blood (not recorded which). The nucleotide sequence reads TGTGCCAGCAGCTTAGGTTGGGCCACTGAAGCTTTCTTT. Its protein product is CASSLGWATEAFF.